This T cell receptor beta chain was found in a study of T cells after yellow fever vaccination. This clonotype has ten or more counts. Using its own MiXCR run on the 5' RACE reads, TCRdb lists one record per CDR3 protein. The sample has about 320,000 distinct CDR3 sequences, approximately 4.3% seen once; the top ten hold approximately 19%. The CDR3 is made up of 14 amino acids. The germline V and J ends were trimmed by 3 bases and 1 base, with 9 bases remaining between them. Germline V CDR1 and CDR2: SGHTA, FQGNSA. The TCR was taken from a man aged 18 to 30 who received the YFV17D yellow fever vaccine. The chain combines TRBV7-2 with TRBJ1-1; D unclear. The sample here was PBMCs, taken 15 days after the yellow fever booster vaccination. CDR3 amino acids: CASSFSGRNTEAFF. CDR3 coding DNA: TGTGCCAGCAGCTTCAGCGGCAGGAACACTGAAGCTTTCTTT. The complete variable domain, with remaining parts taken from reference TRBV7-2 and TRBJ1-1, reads GAGVSQSPSNKVTEKGKDVELRCDPISGHTALYWYRQSLGQGLEFLIYFQGNSAPDKSGLPSDRFSAERTGGSVSTLTIQRTQQEDSAVYLCASSFSGRNTEAFFGQGTRLTVV.